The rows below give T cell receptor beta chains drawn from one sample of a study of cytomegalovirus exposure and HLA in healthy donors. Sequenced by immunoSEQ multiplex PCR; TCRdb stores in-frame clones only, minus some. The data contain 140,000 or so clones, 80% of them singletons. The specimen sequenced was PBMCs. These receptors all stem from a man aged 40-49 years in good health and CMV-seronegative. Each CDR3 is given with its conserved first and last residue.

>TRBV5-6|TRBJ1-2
CASSLRQGSIGYTF
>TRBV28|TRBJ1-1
CATIPGQGEAFF
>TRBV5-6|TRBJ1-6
CASSLVGGSYNSPLHF
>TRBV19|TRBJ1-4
CASSGGLSTTNEKLFF
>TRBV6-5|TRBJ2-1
CASGRGGRSYNEQFF
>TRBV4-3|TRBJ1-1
CASSQDWEGEAEAFF
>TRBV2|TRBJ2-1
CASSSERGFF
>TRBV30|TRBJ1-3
CACLWGGNTIYF
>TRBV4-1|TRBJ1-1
CASRRQGGGTEAFF
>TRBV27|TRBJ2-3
CASSPLGWGGGGMATDTQYF
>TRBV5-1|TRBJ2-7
CASSLAETGAYEQYF
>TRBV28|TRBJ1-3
CASRIQGSGNTIYF
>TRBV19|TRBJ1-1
CASSPIDRVGAEAFF
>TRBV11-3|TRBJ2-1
CASSLRLAGGNGEQFF
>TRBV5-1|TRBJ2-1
CASSLRRASYNEQFF
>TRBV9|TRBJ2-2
CASSVGWTANTGELFF
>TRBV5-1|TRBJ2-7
CASSPRGKADYEQYF
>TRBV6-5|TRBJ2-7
CASRRAYEQYF
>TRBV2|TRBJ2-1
CASSPLEGGPTFF
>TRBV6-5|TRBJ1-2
CASSSRGGGYTF
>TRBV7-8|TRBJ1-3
CASSLNSDSFSGNTIYF